A single sample gave rise to the 25 T cell receptor beta chains below, sequenced in a study of cytomegalovirus exposure and HLA in healthy donors (dated by TCRdb to about 2017). To prepare the library, the immunoSEQ multiplex PCR assay was applied. For the multiplex PCR, a mixture combining 60 forward primers for TCR Vbeta segments and 13 reverse primers for TCR Jbeta segments was used. Not all clones reach the TCRdb copy of this immuneACCESS table, which keeps in-frame sequences only. Checked studies attribute under half of the gap to unresolved V genes and leave the rest unexplained. This sample holds 150,000 to 200,000 clones; around 78% were observed only once. 0.9% to 1.1% of the sample belongs to the ten largest clones. Input material: PBMCs. These receptors were collected from a woman aged 40 to 50 in good health and CMV-seronegative.

This clone appeared once. V is TRBV18 and J is TRBJ2-2; D perhaps matches TRBD1 (6 bases). The V and J ends lost 8 bases and 4 bases respectively, with 14 bases between them. Per germline, CDR1 KGHSH and CDR2 LQKENI. The CDR3 length is 14 residues. The CDR3 nucleotides read TGTGCCAGCGAAGGGGGTGTACGCACCGGGGAGCTGTTTTTT. This gives the protein CASEGGVRTGELFF.

This clone was observed a few times. This rearrangement joins TRBV7-8 to TRBJ1-4, with D perhaps matching TRBD1 (5 bases). This CDR3 contains 14 residues. Germline loops: CDR1 SGHVS, CDR2 FQNEAQ. Trimming left V 3 bases short and J 7 bases short, with 12 bases between. The CDR3 loop reads CASSLQGTGEKLFF. DNA of the CDR3: TGTGCCAGCAGCTTGCAGGGCACAGGTGAAAAACTGTTTTTT.

The chain links TRBV27 to TRBJ1-2; TRBD1 agrees at 9 bases. Germline V gives CDR1 MNHEY, CDR2 SMNVEV (reference sequence). The CDR3 runs to 15 residues. Trimming removed 4 bases from V and 8 bases from J; junction bases left unmatched: 11. The CDR3 loop is CASSSQQGATKGYTF. CDR3 DNA sequence: TGTGCCAGCAGTTCGCAACAGGGGGCGACGAAAGGCTACACCTTC.

This clone was observed a single time. This chain connects TRBV9 to TRBJ2-7; D remains unclear. V lost 4 bases to trimming and J lost 0 bases, with 8 bases between them. Germline-derived CDR1 and CDR2 are SGDLS and YYNGEE. The CDR3 is 13 residues long. CDR3 residues: CASSPRFSYEQYF. The CDR3 DNA sequence: TGTGCCAGCAGCCCCCGGTTCTCCTACGAGCAGTACTTC.

This clone was recorded only once. The rearrangement uses TRBV11-1 and TRBJ2-2; TRBD2 aligns across 9 bases. After removal of 8 bases from V and 2 bases from J, the junction contained 3 bases not matched to a gene. CDR3 length: 14 amino acids. In germline, CDR1 is SGHAT, CDR2 FQDESV (reference sequence). CDR3 in DNA: TGTGCCAGCGCTAGCGGGATTAACACCGGGGAGCTGTTTTTT. It yields the protein CASASGINTGELFF. The whole variable domain, remainder taken from reference TRBV11-1 and TRBJ2-2, is EAEVAQSPRYKITEKSQAVAFWCDPISGHATLYWYRQILGQGPELLVQFQDESVVDDSQLPKDRFSAERLKGVDSTLKIQPAELGDSAMYLCASASGINTGELFFGEGSRLTVL.

The genes are TRBV6-5 and TRBJ2-1; possibly TRBD1 for D (5 bases). Germline CDR1 and CDR2: MNHEY and SVGAGI. V gave up 6 bases and J gave up 6 bases, with 9 bases separating them. The length of the CDR3 is 12 residues. In DNA form, the CDR3 reads TGTGCCAGCAGGGACAACAGCAATGAGCAGTTCTTC. Its protein product is CASRDNSNEQFF.

The rearrangement uses TRBV6-1 and TRBJ2-5; no definite D call. This CDR3 has 15 amino acids. V lost 2 bases and J lost 0, with 10 bases in between. The germline CDR1 and CDR2 sequences are MNHNS and SASEGT. The CDR3 coding sequence is TGTGCCAGCAGTGAAACGAACTTACACCAAGAGACCCAGTACTTC. Its protein product is CASSETNLHQETQYF.

The gene calls are TRBV19 and TRBJ2-1; 10 nucleotides line up with TRBD2. The CDR3 totals 16 residues. V lost 5 bases, J lost 5 bases, and 9 bases stayed unmatched. CDR1 and CDR2 from the germline V gene are LNHDA and SQIVND (reference sequence). The CDR3 is CASSVVLAGLNNEQFF. Written as DNA, the CDR3 is TGTGCCAGTAGTGTCGTACTAGCGGGGCTAAACAATGAGCAGTTCTTC.

This clone was detected a few times. The chain is built from TRBV18 and TRBJ2-2; the D is unclear. Germline loops: CDR1 KGHSH, CDR2 LQKENI. The CDR3 is 16 amino acids. Trimming took off 3 bases at V and 0 bases at J, with 11 bases between the two ends. DNA for the CDR3: TGTGCCAGCTCACCTTCGTCCAGTTCGAACACCGGGGAGCTGTTTTTT. It is translated as CASSPSSSSNTGELFF.

The chain carries TRBV7-3 and TRBJ2-3; the D gene is possibly TRBD2 (5 bases). V lost 0 bases and J lost 4, with 5 bases in between. This CDR3 contains 13 residues. Germline CDR1 SGHTA, CDR2 FQGTGA. The CDR3 region is CASSLTRADTQYF. The CDR3, as DNA: TGTGCCAGCAGCTTAACGCGGGCAGATACGCAGTATTTT. Looking up the rest from reference TRBV7-3 and TRBJ2-3 gives the full variable domain: GAGVSQTPSNKVTEKGKYVELRCDPISGHTALYWYRQSLGQGPEFLIYFQGTGAADDSGLPNDRFFAVRPEGSVSTLKIQRTERGDSAVYLCASSLTRADTQYFGPGTRLTVL.

V and J are TRBV4-2 and TRBJ2-2; D might be TRBD1 (6 bases). Between the trimmed V and J ends, which lost 8 bases and 1 base, there was a span of 8 bases. The CDR3 totals 13 residues. The germline V gene has CDR1 LGHNA and CDR2 YNFKEQ. Here the CDR3 reads CASRTVNTGELFF. In nucleotides, the CDR3 is TGTGCCAGCCGGACAGTGAACACCGGGGAGCTGTTTTTT.

The CDR3 nucleotides are TGTGCCAGCAGCTTAACGGGGAGACAGGCCTTCTACGAGCAGTACTTC. Amino acid sequence: CASSLTGRQAFYEQYF. The V call is TRBV11-3, the J call TRBJ2-7; D possibly corresponds to TRBD1 (6 bases). Trimming took 2 bases from V and 3 from J, leaving 17 bases between them. The CDR3 is 16 amino acids. In germline, CDR1 is SGHNT, CDR2 YENEEA. Full variable domain (outside the CDR3, taken from reference TRBV11-3 and TRBJ2-7): EAGVVQSPRYKIIEKKQPVAFWCNPISGHNTLYWYLQNLGQGPELLIRYENEEAVDDSQLPKDRFSAERLKGVDSTLKIQPAELGDSAVYLCASSLTGRQAFYEQYFGPGTRLTVT.

The gene calls are TRBV27 and TRBJ2-7, with 7 nucleotides matching TRBD1. J was trimmed by 0 bases and V by 6 bases; bases with no gene match: 5. Germline V gene sequence: CDR1 MNHEY, CDR2 SMNVEV (reference sequence). The CDR3 is 14 residues long. This CDR3 is CASSRDRLSYEQYF. The CDR3 DNA reads as TGTGCCAGCAGCCGGGACAGACTCTCCTACGAGCAGTACTTC.

This clone was recorded a few times. The rearrangement links TRBV7-3 to TRBJ2-3; 9 bases match TRBD2. V trimming: 4 bases; J trimming: 2 bases; junction bases outside the gene matches: 7. This CDR3 is built from 16 residues. The V gene's germline CDR1 is SGHTA and CDR2 FQGTGA. Here the CDR3 DNA reads TGTGCCAGCAGCTATGGCCTAGCGGGATCCACAGATACGCAGTATTTT. It encodes CASSYGLAGSTDTQYF.

This clone was recorded a few times. V usage is TRBV19 and J usage is TRBJ2-7; D is unresolved. V was trimmed by 1 base and J by 4 bases, leaving 11 bases between them. The CDR3 contains 14 residues. Looked up from germline, CDR1 is LNHDA and CDR2 is SQIVND (reference sequence). The CDR3, as DNA: TGTGCCAGTAGTATAGGGGCTCTCTTTTACGAGCAGTACTTC. As protein: CASSIGALFYEQYF.

This clone showed up just once. The chain combines TRBV28 with TRBJ1-3; possible D gene TRBD1, 6 bases. There are 15 residues in the CDR3. Germline V CDR1 and CDR2: MDHEN, SYDVKM. The ends were cut back, 3 bases at V and 0 bases at J, with 9 bases in the middle. DNA of the CDR3: TGTGCCAGCAGTTTCAGGACAGCCTCTGGAAACACCATATATTTT. This translates into CASSFRTASGNTIYF.

The CDR3 coding sequence is TGTGCCAGCAGCTCTGCAGTCCCTTTCTATGGCTACACCTTC. This encodes CASSSAVPFYGYTF. The chain joins TRBV11-2 to TRBJ1-2; no definite D call. Germline CDR1 reads SGHAT; CDR2 reads FQNNGV. This CDR3 is 14 amino acids long. Trimming took off 4 bases at V and 4 bases at J, with 13 bases between the two ends.

V and J are TRBV30 and TRBJ2-7; possibly TRBD1 for D (6 bases). V lost 5 bases and J 5 bases, leaving 16 bases between the germline ends. The germline V gene has CDR1 GTSNPN and CDR2 SVGIG (reference sequence). This CDR3 comprises 13 residues. Here the CDR3 DNA reads TGTGCCTGGTCCGGGACAAGGACAGACGAGCAGTACTTC. Its protein is CAWSGTRTDEQYF.

This clone came up once. The chain is built from TRBV7-8 and TRBJ2-3; 8 positions agree with TRBD2. This CDR3 spans 16 amino acids. V shed 1 base, J shed 3 bases, and the junction held 6 bases outside the gene matches. The germline V gene has CDR1 SGHVS and CDR2 FQNEAQ. This CDR3 is CASSLEGGRITDTQYF. The CDR3, as DNA: TGTGCCAGCAGCTTAGAAGGCGGGAGGATAACAGATACGCAGTATTTT.

V gene TRBV5-1 combines with J gene TRBJ1-1, with a possible D match to TRBD1 (5 bases). This CDR3 spans 16 amino acids. V was trimmed by 0 bases and J by 1 base, leaving 13 bases between them. The V gene's germline CDR1 is SGHRS and CDR2 YFSETQ. The CDR3 DNA follows: TGCGCCAGCAGCTTGGTTCGTGGGGCACAGAACACTGAAGCTTTCTTT. Protein sequence: CASSLVRGAQNTEAFF.

The chain combines TRBV9 with TRBJ2-1; D is uncertain. The CDR3 runs 11 residues. V lost 2 bases, J lost 10 bases, and 7 bases lay in between. Germline loops: CDR1 SGDLS, CDR2 YYNGEE. CDR3 DNA sequence: TGTGCCAGCAGCGTCCAAGAGGAGCAGTTCTTC. Translating gives CASSVQEEQFF.

The rearrangement joins TRBV28 to TRBJ2-7; TRBD2 is a possible D gene (6 bases). V was cut by 7 bases and J by 0 bases, with 13 bases left in between. This CDR3 contains 14 residues. Germline V CDR1 and CDR2: MDHEN, SYDVKM. The CDR3 is CASTLGTPSYEQYF. The CDR3 DNA reads TGTGCCAGCACCCTTGGGACTCCCTCCTACGAGCAGTACTTC.

V gene TRBV2 combines with J gene TRBJ2-1, with 8 nucleotides matching TRBD2. The length of the CDR3 is 14 residues. CDR1 SNHLY and CDR2 FYNNEI come from the germline V gene. With V trimmed by 4 bases and J by 8 bases, 7 bases remained unmatched. CDR3 loop: CASSVIAGTDEQFF. The CDR3 DNA is TGTGCCAGCAGTGTTATAGCGGGAACCGATGAGCAGTTCTTC.

The J gene is TRBJ1-5, the V gene TRBV4-1; 8 bases are a match to TRBD1. This CDR3 has 16 residues. The germline CDR1 and CDR2 sequences are MGHRA and YSYEKL. Trimming at V came to 0 bases and at J to 6 bases, leaving 7 bases not matched to a gene. The CDR3 loop reads CASSQEAGGAIQPQHF. DNA for the CDR3: TGCGCCAGCAGCCAAGAGGCAGGGGGCGCGATTCAGCCCCAGCATTTT.

The J gene is TRBJ1-3, the V gene TRBV5-1, with a weak D call TRBD1 (6 bases). Trimming took off 2 bases at V and 1 base at J, with 7 bases between the two ends. The germline CDR1 and CDR2 sequences are SGHRS and YFSETQ. The CDR3 runs to 14 residues. CDR3 in DNA: TGCGCCAGCAGCTTCGGACAGTCTGGAAACACCATATATTTT. This codes for CASSFGQSGNTIYF. Based on the CDR3 plus reference TRBV5-1 and TRBJ1-3, the full variable domain is KAGVTQTPRYLIKTRGQQVTLSCSPISGHRSVSWYQQTPGQGLQFLFEYFSETQRNKGNFPGRFSGRQFSNSRSEMNVSTLELGDSALYLCASSFGQSGNTIYFGEGSWLTVV.